These 15 T cell receptor beta chains originate from one sample sequenced in a study of T cells in Graves' hyperthyroidism and ophthalmopathy. Amplification yielded TCR beta CDR3 regions, with RNA transcripts as the source. HTBI primers were employed in a first-round RT-PCR of the TCR CDR3. TCRdb re-analysed the multiplex PCR reads in MiXCR, keeping a single row per CDR3 protein. The table includes approximately 420,000 distinct CDR3 sequences, roughly 13% detected once. Source material: blood. These receptors were collected from a young woman with Graves' hyperthyroidism.

Many counts were recorded for this clonotype. V and J are TRBV13 and TRBJ2-7, with 10 nucleotides matching TRBD2. The germline gives CDR1 PRHDT, CDR2 FYEKMQ (reference sequence). The CDR3 is 14 residues long. V lost 8 bases and J lost 4; bases outside the gene matches: 8. CDR3 DNA: TGTGCCAGCTCCGAGCGGGAGGGCTTTTACGAGCAGTACTTC. It encodes CASSEREGFYEQYF.

This clonotype was counted ten times or more. The chain links TRBV6-2 or TRBV6-3 to TRBJ2-1; 11 positions agree with TRBD2. The CDR3 loop spans 16 amino acids. J gave up 4 bases and V 2 bases, and 4 bases lay outside the gene matches. Germline-derived CDR1 and CDR2 are MNHEY and SVGEGT. The CDR3: CASSYPGLAEYNEQFF. Written as DNA, the CDR3 is TGTGCCAGCAGTTACCCGGGACTAGCGGAGTACAATGAGCAGTTCTTC.

This clonotype was found many times. V gene TRBV28 combines with J gene TRBJ1-3; TRBD1 matches 8 bases. Trimming took 7 bases from V and 4 from J; bases not matched to a gene: 9. The CDR3 has 15 amino acids. Looked up from germline, CDR1 is MDHEN and CDR2 is SYDVKM. The CDR3 DNA reads TGTGCCAGCAACTATCGGGGGACAGGAGGAAACACCATATATTTT. Protein product: CASNYRGTGGNTIYF.

This clonotype showed up many times. The CDR3 region has the DNA TGCGCCAGCAGCTTACCCCTCGGGGAAGCGGCCCCCTACGAGCAGTACTTC. Translated: CASSLPLGEAAPYEQYF. The genes are TRBV5-1 and TRBJ2-7; TRBD2 might be the D (5 bases). Germline-derived CDR1 and CDR2 are SGHRS and YFSETQ. The CDR3 is 17 amino acids. The V gene lost 2 bases and the J gene lost 2 bases, with 20 bases spanning the gap.

This clonotype has a count of ten or more. The gene calls are TRBV20-1 and TRBJ1-1; D uncertain. The CDR3 is 11 amino acids. Germline V CDR1 and CDR2: DFQATT, SNEGSKA (reference sequence). Trimming stripped 6 bases from V and 4 bases from J, with 9 bases between. The CDR3 sequence is CSASVGTEAFF. The CDR3, as DNA: TGCAGTGCCTCCGTGGGCACTGAAGCTTTCTTT.

This clonotype has ten or more counts. The J gene is TRBJ2-7, the V gene TRBV3-1; 10 bases agree with TRBD1. V trimming: 4 bases; J trimming: 9 bases; junction bases outside the gene matches: 9. This CDR3 region has 14 residues. The V gene's germline CDR1 is LGHDT and CDR2 YNNKEL (reference sequence). The CDR3, as DNA: TGTGCCAGCAGCCCTGGGACAGGGGAATCTCTGCAGTACTTC. Its protein product is CASSPGTGESLQYF.

The CDR3 reads CASSRRFPGQGVNNEQFF. The CDR3 nucleotides are TGTGCTTCCAGCAGGCGCTTCCCGGGACAGGGGGTTAACAATGAGCAGTTCTTC. This chain links TRBV11-2 with TRBJ2-1; TRBD1 matches 11 bases. Germline CDR1 reads SGHAT; CDR2 reads FQNNGV. There are 18 residues in the CDR3.

Comments on this clonotype: At one of its ends the junction is not consistent with the germline gene, which may arise from a read error. The CDR3 bases are TGTGCTAGCAGCTTGAGACAGGGTAGAGAGACCCAGTACTTC. This sequence encodes CASSLRQGRETQYF. V is TRBV7-7 and J is TRBJ2-5, with 7 bases fitting TRBD1. The germline gives CDR1 SSHAT, CDR2 FNYEAQ (reference sequence). This CDR3 has 14 amino acids.

The gene calls are TRBV19 and TRBJ2-3, with 9 bases matching TRBD2. This CDR3 has 17 residues. The germline V gene has CDR1 LNHDA and CDR2 SQIVND (reference sequence). The V and J ends lost 6 bases and 3 bases, in that order; junction bases with no gene match: 13. The CDR3: CASSLGTSYTSTDTQYF. The CDR3 DNA reads as TGTGCCAGTAGCCTTGGGACTAGCTATACCTCAACAGATACGCAGTATTTT.

The table lists this clonotype with a few counts. The chain is built from TRBV7-9 and TRBJ2-1, with 8 bases that match TRBD1. After removal of 2 bases from V and 6 bases from J, the junction contained 3 bases not matched to a gene. Germline V gives CDR1 SEHNR, CDR2 FQNEAQ (reference sequence). CDR3 length equals 14 residues. CDR3 coding DNA: TGTGCCAGCAGCTTAAAACAGGGGGGCAATGAGCAGTTCTTC. It codes for CASSLKQGGNEQFF.

This chain links TRBV6-1 with TRBJ1-3; D is unresolved. Germline CDR1 is MNHNS and CDR2 is SASEGT. CDR3 length: 16 residues. Trimming pared 6 bases from V and 0 bases from J, leaving 15 bases between. The CDR3 DNA sequence: TGTGCCAGCAGGGCCTTCGACGCCGGCTCTGGAAACACCATATATTTT. This encodes CASRAFDAGSGNTIYF.

This clonotype was counted a few times. The V gene is TRBV9, the J gene TRBJ2-6, with a possible D match to TRBD1 (5 bases). Between the trimmed V and J ends, which lost 4 bases and 0 bases, there was a span of 17 bases. CDR1 is SGDLS, CDR2 YYNGEE, per germline. This CDR3 has 18 residues. The DNA for the CDR3 is TGTGCCAGCAGCCAGACAGCATCAAGTCACTCTGGGGCCAACGTCCTGACTTTC. Translating it yields CASSQTASSHSGANVLTF. The complete variable domain, with remaining parts taken from reference TRBV9 and TRBJ2-6, reads DSGVTQTPKHLITATGQRVTLRCSPRSGDLSVYWYQQSLDQGLQFLIQYYNGEERAKGNILERFSAQQFPDLHSELNLSSLELGDSALYFCASSQTASSHSGANVLTFGAGSRLTVL.

The chain links TRBV18 to TRBJ2-3, with D possibly being TRBD2 (5 bases). V was trimmed by 6 bases and J by 7 bases, leaving 11 bases between them. From germline, CDR1 is KGHSH and CDR2 LQKENI. The CDR3 contains 12 residues. The CDR3 loop is CASSLSDYTQYF. CDR3 coding DNA: TGTGCCAGCTCCCTATCGGACTATACGCAGTATTTT. Variable domain in full (rest from reference TRBV18 and TRBJ2-3): NAGVMQNPRHLVRRRGQEARLRCSPMKGHSHVYWYRQLPEEGLKFMVYLQKENIIDESGMPKERFSAEFPKEGPSILRIQQVVRGDSAAYFCASSLSDYTQYFGPGTRLTVL.

There are many counts of this clonotype. The rearrangement links TRBV5-5 to TRBJ1-1, with D uncertain. Germline CDR1 is SGHKS and CDR2 is YYEKEE (reference sequence). Trimming took off 3 bases at V and 2 bases at J, with 14 bases between the two ends. This CDR3 is 15 amino acids long. For the CDR3, the DNA is TGTGCCAGCAGCTCCCAGCCTCCTGGAAACACTGAAGCTTTCTTT. Encoded protein: CASSSQPPGNTEAFF. Supplemented by reference TRBV5-5 and TRBJ1-1, the full variable domain reads DAGVTQSPTHLIKTRGQQVTLRCSPISGHKSVSWYQQVLGQGPQFIFQYYEKEERGRGNFPDRFSARQFPNYSSELNVNALLLGDSALYLCASSSQPPGNTEAFFGQGTRLTVV.

This chain joins TRBV7-8 and TRBJ2-7; maybe TRBD1 (6 bases). Per the germline V gene, CDR1 is SGHVS and CDR2 is FQNEAQ. Trimming removed 5 bases at V and 3 bases at J, with 14 bases between. This CDR3 region has 14 residues. Here the CDR3 reads CASSIPGHLYEQYF. The CDR3, as DNA: TGTGCCAGCAGCATTCCGGGACACCTCTACGAGCAGTACTTC.